This entry lists 4 T cell receptor beta chains sequenced from one sample in a study of T cell changes during pregnancy in multiple sclerosis. Some clones are missing from TCRdb's copy, which holds only in-frame ones; the method was immunoSEQ multiplex PCR. This sample has about 110,000 clones, with 85% to 95% found just once. The sequenced sample was peripheral blood, obtained in the third trimester of pregnancy. These receptors were obtained from a female donor in good health, enrolled as a control in a pregnancy study.

This rearrangement joins TRBV6-6 to TRBJ1-4; 10 bases match TRBD1. Germline CDR1 and CDR2: MNHNY and SVGAGI (reference sequence). CDR3 size: 16 residues. With V trimmed by 7 bases and J by 3 bases, 8 bases remained unmatched. This CDR3 reads CASIRQTGGANEKLFF. The CDR3 bases are TGTGCCAGCATACGACAGACAGGGGGCGCTAATGAAAAACTGTTTTTT.

The J gene is TRBJ1-4, the V gene TRBV11-2, with D unresolved. Deletions cut 7 bases from V and 8 bases from J, with 20 bases between. Germline V gene sequence: CDR1 SGHAT, CDR2 FQNNGV. The CDR3 consists of 15 residues. The CDR3 nucleotides read TGTGCCAGCACCTTGCCCGGGCGGGCGCGGGAAAAACTGTTTTTT. Its translation is CASTLPGRAREKLFF. The entire variable domain, with the rest obtained from reference TRBV11-2 and TRBJ1-4, is as follows: EAGVAQSPRYKIIEKRQSVAFWCNPISGHATLYWYQQILGQGPKLLIQFQNNGVVDDSQLPKDRFSAERLKGVDSTLKIQPAKLEDSAVYLCASTLPGRAREKLFFGSGTQLSVL.

The chain combines TRBV11-3 with TRBJ2-5, with a possible D match to TRBD2 (5 bases). Per germline, CDR1 SGHNT and CDR2 YENEEA. This CDR3 contains 14 residues. Trimming shortened V by 4 bases and J by 5 bases, and 14 bases separated the two germline ends. The CDR3, as DNA: TGTGCCAGCAGCTCCCGATCTGCGGGTGAGACCCAGTACTTC. It encodes CASSSRSAGETQYF.

This clone appeared once. V and J are TRBV9 and TRBJ1-1; D is uncertain. This CDR3 spans 14 amino acids. Germline lookup yields CDR1 SGDLS and CDR2 YYNGEE. The V gene lost 3 bases and the J gene lost 2 bases, with 11 bases spanning the gap. The CDR3 loop is CASSAHRANTEAFF. Written as DNA, the CDR3 is TGTGCCAGCAGCGCTCACAGAGCCAACACTGAAGCTTTCTTT. Full variable domain (missing parts from reference TRBV9 and TRBJ1-1): DSGVTQTPKHLITATGQRVTLRCSPRSGDLSVYWYQQSLDQGLQFLIQYYNGEERAKGNILERFSAQQFPDLHSELNLSSLELGDSALYFCASSAHRANTEAFFGQGTRLTVV.